A single sample is the source of the 8 T cell receptor beta chains below, sequenced in a study of T cell repertoires in cytomegalovirus infection. Their specific antigens are unknown. TCRdb itself ran the reads through MiXCR, one entry per CDR3 protein. The repertoire includes hundreds of thousands of distinct CDR3 sequences, 30% to 40% of them detected once, and over 15% sits in the top ten. The specimen was cultured PBMCs, collected from culture after CMV antigen stimulation. These receptors were collected from a human donor in good health (CMV status not recorded). Some clones in this sample may be carry-over from other donors' samples.

There are many counts of this clonotype. The rearrangement links TRBV7-2 to TRBJ2-3, with 7 nucleotides matching TRBD2. The CDR3 consists of 16 residues. V lost 5 bases and J lost 2; bases outside the gene matches: 10. From germline, CDR1 is SGHTA and CDR2 FQGNSA. The CDR3 sequence: CASSNVAGGITDTQYF. CDR3 DNA: TGTGCCAGCAGCAATGTAGCCGGGGGGATCACAGATACGCAGTATTTT.

This clonotype was detected a few times. The chain combines TRBV7-9 with TRBJ2-3; 9 nucleotides match TRBD2. The junction had 10 bases not matched to a gene; V was cut back by 7 bases and J by 2 bases. The germline V gene has CDR1 SEHNR and CDR2 FQNEAQ (reference sequence). The CDR3 is 16 residues long. CDR3: CASMNTRTSVTDTQYF. The CDR3 region has the DNA TGTGCCAGCATGAATACCCGGACTAGCGTCACAGATACGCAGTATTTT.

The V call is TRBV11-2, the J call TRBJ2-7; D might be TRBD1 or TRBD2, each matching 5 bases. The CDR3 totals 17 residues. V gave up 5 bases and J gave up 2 bases, with 22 bases separating them. Germline lookup yields CDR1 SGHAT and CDR2 FQNNGV. CDR3 in amino acids: CASSGRRWGRGPYEQYF. DNA of the CDR3: TGTGCCAGCAGCGGGCGGAGGTGGGGTAGGGGACCCTACGAGCAGTACTTC.

This clonotype was found many times. This chain links TRBV7-2 with TRBJ1-2; no firm D call. CDR1 and CDR2 (germline): SGHTA, FQGNSA. V was clipped by 5 bases and J by 8 bases, with 21 bases between them. This CDR3 has 15 amino acids. In DNA form, the CDR3 reads TGTGCCAGCAGCCCCTCCATTACCCAGCGGAAGGGCTACACCTTC. This codes for CASSPSITQRKGYTF.

The CDR3 region is CASSTLAATSTDTQYF. The CDR3 coding sequence is TGTGCCAGCAGCACCCTAGCGGCGACTAGCACAGATACGCAGTATTTT. The chain couples TRBV7-2 to TRBJ2-3, with 7 positions matching TRBD2. CDR1 is SGHTA, CDR2 FQGNSA, per germline. The CDR3 has 16 amino acids. With 5 bases clipped from V and 0 bases from J, the junction kept 8 bases outside the gene matches. The full variable domain, completed using reference TRBV7-2 and TRBJ2-3, is GAGVSQSPSNKVTEKGKDVELRCDPISGHTALYWYRQSLGQGLEFLIYFQGNSAPDKSGLPSDRFSAERTGGSVSTLTIQRTQQEDSAVYLCASSTLAATSTDTQYFGPGTRLTVL.

This clonotype was picked up a small number of times. The chain links TRBV7-9 to TRBJ2-5, with a weak D call TRBD2 (5 bases). The CDR3 covers 14 residues. Trimming cost V 1 base and J 5 bases, with 11 bases left between them. Germline CDR1 SEHNR, CDR2 FQNEAQ (reference sequence). The CDR3 here is CASSLDVSGETQYF. The CDR3 nucleotides read TGTGCCAGCAGCTTAGATGTGTCGGGGGAGACCCAGTACTTC.

Ten or more counts support this clonotype. The gene calls are TRBV7-9 and TRBJ1-2; D not resolved. In germline, CDR1 is SEHNR, CDR2 FQNEAQ (reference sequence). Trimming cost V 8 bases and J 2 bases, with 15 bases left between them. The CDR3 totals 14 residues. Here the CDR3 DNA reads TGTGCCAGCTCCAAGGTGGACCTGAACTATGGCTACACCTTC. The encoded protein is CASSKVDLNYGYTF.

V usage is TRBV5-6 and J usage is TRBJ2-1, with TRBD2 matching over 10 bases. Losses at the gene ends were 4 bases for V and 7 bases for J; bases not matched to a gene: 2. This CDR3 contains 13 residues. Per the germline V gene, CDR1 is SGHDT and CDR2 is YYEEEE. CDR3 in DNA: TGTGCCAGCAGCATTAGCGGGGGGAATGAGCAGTTCTTC. Its protein is CASSISGGNEQFF.